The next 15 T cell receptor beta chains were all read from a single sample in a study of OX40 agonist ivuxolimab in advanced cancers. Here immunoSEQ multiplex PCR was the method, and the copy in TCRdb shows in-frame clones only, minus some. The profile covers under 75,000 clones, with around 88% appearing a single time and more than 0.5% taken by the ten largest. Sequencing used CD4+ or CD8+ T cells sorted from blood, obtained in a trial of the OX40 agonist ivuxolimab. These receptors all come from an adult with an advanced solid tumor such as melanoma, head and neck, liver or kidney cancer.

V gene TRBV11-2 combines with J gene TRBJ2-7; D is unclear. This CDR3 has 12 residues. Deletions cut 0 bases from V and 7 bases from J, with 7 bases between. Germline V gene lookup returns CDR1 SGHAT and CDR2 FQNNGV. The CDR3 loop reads CASSLDPREQYF. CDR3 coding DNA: TGTGCCAGCAGCTTAGATCCGCGGGAGCAGTACTTC.

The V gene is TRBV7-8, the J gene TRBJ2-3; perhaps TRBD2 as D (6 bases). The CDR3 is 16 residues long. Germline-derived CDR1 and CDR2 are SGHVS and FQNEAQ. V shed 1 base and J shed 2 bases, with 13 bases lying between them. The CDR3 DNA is TGTGCCAGCAGCTTAGTATGGGGACTGAACACAGATACGCAGTATTTT. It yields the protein CASSLVWGLNTDTQYF.

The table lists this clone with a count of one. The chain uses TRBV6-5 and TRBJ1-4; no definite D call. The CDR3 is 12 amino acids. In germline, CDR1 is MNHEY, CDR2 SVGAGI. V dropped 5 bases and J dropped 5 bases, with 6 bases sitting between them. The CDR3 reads CASSKKNEKLFF. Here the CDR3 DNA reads TGTGCCAGCAGTAAAAAAAATGAAAAACTGTTTTTT.

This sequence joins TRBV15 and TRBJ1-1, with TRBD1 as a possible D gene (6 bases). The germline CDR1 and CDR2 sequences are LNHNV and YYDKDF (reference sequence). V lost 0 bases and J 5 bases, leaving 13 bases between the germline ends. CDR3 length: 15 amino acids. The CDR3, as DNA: TGTGCCACCAGCAGAGATCCGGGGGCCTATACTGAAGCTTTCTTT. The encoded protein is CATSRDPGAYTEAFF. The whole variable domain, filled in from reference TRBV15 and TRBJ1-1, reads DAMVIQNPRYQVTQFGKPVTLSCSQTLNHNVMYWYQQKSSQAPKLLFHYYDKDFNNEADTPDNFQSRRPNTSFCFLDIRSPGLGDTAMYLCATSRDPGAYTEAFFGQGTRLTVV.

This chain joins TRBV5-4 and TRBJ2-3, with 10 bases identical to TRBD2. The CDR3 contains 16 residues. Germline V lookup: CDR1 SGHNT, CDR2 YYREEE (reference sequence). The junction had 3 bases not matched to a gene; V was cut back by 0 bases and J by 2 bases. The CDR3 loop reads CASSLGGLAVTDTQYF. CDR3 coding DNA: TGTGCCAGCAGCTTGGGCGGACTAGCGGTCACAGATACGCAGTATTTT.

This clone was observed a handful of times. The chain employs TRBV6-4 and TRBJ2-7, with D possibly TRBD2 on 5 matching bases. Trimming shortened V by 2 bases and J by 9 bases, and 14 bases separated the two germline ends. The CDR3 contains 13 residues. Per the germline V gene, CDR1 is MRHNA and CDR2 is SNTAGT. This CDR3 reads CASSDMRLEAQYF. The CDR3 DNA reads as TGTGCCAGCAGTGACATGAGATTGGAGGCGCAGTACTTC.

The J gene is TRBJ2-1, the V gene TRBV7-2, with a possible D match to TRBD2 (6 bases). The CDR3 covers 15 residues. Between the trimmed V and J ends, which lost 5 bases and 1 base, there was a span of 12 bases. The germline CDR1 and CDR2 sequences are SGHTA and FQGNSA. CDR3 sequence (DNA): TGTGCCAGCAGCGAGACTAGGGCGTCCTACAATGAGCAGTTCTTC. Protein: CASSETRASYNEQFF.

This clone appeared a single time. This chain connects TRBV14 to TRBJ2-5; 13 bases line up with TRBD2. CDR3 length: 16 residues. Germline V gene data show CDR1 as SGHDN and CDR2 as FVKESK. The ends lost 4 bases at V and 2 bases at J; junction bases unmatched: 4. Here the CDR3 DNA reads TGTGCCAGCAGCCGAGCGACTAGCGGGGGGCAAGAGACCCAGTACTTC. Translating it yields CASSRATSGGQETQYF. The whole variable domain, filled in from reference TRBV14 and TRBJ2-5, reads EAGVTQFPSHSVIEKGQTVTLRCDPISGHDNLYWYRRVMGKEIKFLLHFVKESKQDESGMPNNRFLAERTGGTYSTLKVQPAELEDSGVYFCASSRATSGGQETQYFGPGTRLLVL.

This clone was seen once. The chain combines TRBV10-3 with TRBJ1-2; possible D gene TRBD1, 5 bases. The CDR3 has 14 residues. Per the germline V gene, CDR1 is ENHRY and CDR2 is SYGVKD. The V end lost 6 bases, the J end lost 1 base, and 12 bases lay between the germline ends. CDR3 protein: CAIRDSVDNYGYTF. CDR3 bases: TGTGCCATCAGAGACAGTGTCGATAACTATGGCTACACCTTC.

The DNA for the CDR3 is TGCGCCAGCAGCCCGGGGGGCCAAGAGACCCAGTACTTC. Amino acid sequence: CASSPGGQETQYF. The chain joins TRBV5-1 to TRBJ2-5; 7 nucleotides match TRBD2. Unmatched junction bases numbered 1, after V lost 4 bases and J lost 1 base. Per the germline V gene, CDR1 is SGHRS and CDR2 is YFSETQ. The length of the CDR3 is 13 residues.

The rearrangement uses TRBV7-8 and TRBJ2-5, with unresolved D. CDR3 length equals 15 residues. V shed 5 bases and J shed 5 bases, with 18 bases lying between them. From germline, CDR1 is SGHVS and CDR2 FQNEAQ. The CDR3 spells CASSPRSDPYETQYF. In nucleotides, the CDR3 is TGTGCCAGCAGCCCCCGGAGCGATCCTTATGAGACCCAGTACTTC.

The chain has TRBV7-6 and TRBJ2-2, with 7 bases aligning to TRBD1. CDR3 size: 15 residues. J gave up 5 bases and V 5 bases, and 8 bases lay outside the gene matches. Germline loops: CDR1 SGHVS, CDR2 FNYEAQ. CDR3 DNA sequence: TGTGCCAGCAGCCGCTGGACAGGTGATACCGGGGAGCTGTTTTTT. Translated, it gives CASSRWTGDTGELFF. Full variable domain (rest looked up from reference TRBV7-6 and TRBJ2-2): GAGVSQSPRYKVTKRGQDVALRCDPISGHVSLYWYRQALGQGPEFLTYFNYEAQQDKSGLPNDRFSAERPEGSISTLTIQRTEQRDSAMYRCASSRWTGDTGELFFGEGSRLTVL.

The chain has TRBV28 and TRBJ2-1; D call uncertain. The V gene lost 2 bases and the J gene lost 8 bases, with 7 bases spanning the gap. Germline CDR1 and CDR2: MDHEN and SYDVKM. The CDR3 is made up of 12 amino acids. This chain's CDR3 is CASSLGVYEQFF. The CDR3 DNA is TGTGCCAGCAGTTTAGGTGTCTATGAGCAGTTCTTC. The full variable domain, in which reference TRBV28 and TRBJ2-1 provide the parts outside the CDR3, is DVKVTQSSRYLVKRTGEKVFLECVQDMDHENMFWYRQDPGLGLRLIYFSYDVKMKEKGDIPEGYSVSREKKERFSLILESASTNQTSMYLCASSLGVYEQFFGPGTRLTVL.

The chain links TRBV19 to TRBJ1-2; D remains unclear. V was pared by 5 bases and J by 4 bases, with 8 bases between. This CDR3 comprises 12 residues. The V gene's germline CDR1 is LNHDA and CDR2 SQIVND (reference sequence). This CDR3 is CASSPSRYGYTF. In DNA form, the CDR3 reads TGTGCCAGTAGTCCATCCCGCTATGGCTACACCTTC.

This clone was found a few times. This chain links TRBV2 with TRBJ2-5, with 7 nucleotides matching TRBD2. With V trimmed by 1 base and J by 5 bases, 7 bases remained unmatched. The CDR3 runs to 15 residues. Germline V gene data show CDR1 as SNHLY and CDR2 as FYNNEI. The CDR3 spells CASSEGLARAETQYF. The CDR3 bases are TGTGCCAGCAGTGAAGGACTAGCCCGCGCGGAGACCCAGTACTTC. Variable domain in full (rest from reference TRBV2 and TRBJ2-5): EPEVTQTPSHQVTQMGQEVILRCVPISNHLYFYWYRQILGQKVEFLVSFYNNEISEKSEIFDDQFSVERPDGSNFTLKIRSTKLEDSAMYFCASSEGLARAETQYFGPGTRLLVL.